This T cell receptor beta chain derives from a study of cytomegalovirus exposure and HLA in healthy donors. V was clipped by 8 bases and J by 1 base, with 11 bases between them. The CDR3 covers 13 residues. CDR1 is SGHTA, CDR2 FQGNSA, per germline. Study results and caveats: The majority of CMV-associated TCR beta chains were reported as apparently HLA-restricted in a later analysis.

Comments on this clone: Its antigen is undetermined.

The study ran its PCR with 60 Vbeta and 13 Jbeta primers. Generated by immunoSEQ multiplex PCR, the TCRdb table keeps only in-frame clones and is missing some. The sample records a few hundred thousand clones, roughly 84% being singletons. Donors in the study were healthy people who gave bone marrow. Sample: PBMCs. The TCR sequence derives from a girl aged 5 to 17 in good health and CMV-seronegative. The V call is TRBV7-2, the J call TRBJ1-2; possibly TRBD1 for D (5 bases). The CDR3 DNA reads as TGTGCCAGCGGGCAGGGAAATAACTATGGCTACACCTTC. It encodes CASGQGNNYGYTF.